The clone carrying this T cell receptor (beta chain) was seen many times. What it binds is unknown. The CDR3 is 15 amino acids. Germline V gene lookup returns CDR1 LGHDT and CDR2 YNNKEL (reference sequence). V lost 4 bases to trimming and J lost 0 bases; unmatched junction nucleotides: 2. Newly diagnosed patients aged 18 to 65 had hyperthyroidism of under 2 months' duration. The TCR beta CDR3 regions underwent amplification using RNA transcripts as the source. The primer set for the first-round RT-PCR of the TCR CDR3 was HTBI. TCRdb analysed the multiplex PCR reads with MiXCR anew, one entry per CDR3 protein. There are roughly 400,000 distinct CDR3 sequences in the sample; around a quarter occur only once, and less than 75% lies in the top ten. This sample is part of a study of T cells in Graves' hyperthyroidism and ophthalmopathy. Study-level information: Initial diagnosis, before any treatment, was when peripheral blood was collected. Findings of the study overall: A 13 V-J model separated ophthalmopathy from stable hyperthyroidism.

This sequence originates from a man between 45 and 60 years old with Graves' hyperthyroidism. V gene TRBV3-1 combines with J gene TRBJ2-1; 8 positions match TRBD1. The sequenced sample was blood. The CDR3 sequence is CASSRTGNSYNEQFF. The CDR3 DNA reads TGTGCCAGCAGCCGGACAGGGAACTCCTACAATGAGCAGTTCTTC.